The T cell receptor (beta chain) under discussion was sequenced for a study of healthy donors' naive CD4 and CD8 T cells (dated by TCRdb to between 2014 and 2016). The study in broad terms: Donors were chosen to span three age groups (20-25, 40-50 and 60-70 years, several each), with mean age around 46 and half female. For TCR alpha, a new primer set was designed to cover all functional IMGT alpha gene variants, and all other steps followed the beta-chain workflow. To check how TCR variation relates to lineage commitment, the researchers sequenced rearranged TCR alpha and beta chains taken from naive CD4+ and CD8+ T cells. Peripheral blood mononuclear cells were obtained from approximately 17 unrelated, healthy individuals. The donors were HLA-typed by sequencing at HLA-A, -B, -C, -DRB1, -DQB1 and -DPB1, using the SBTexcellerator protocol, an ABI3130xl analyzer and SBTengine software.

Paper-wide results and their limitations: Bias between naive CD4+ and CD8+ cells was reportedly observed for most V and J gene segments, consistently across donors and independently of HLA genotype. V genes, J genes and CDR3 charge together appeared to explain approximately 12% of CD4/CD8 propensity variance, in a largely additive manner. In both chains, CD4+ lineage was linked to a positively charged CDR3, whereas CD8+ lineage was linked to a negatively charged CDR3. Because alpha and beta chains were sequenced in bulk and could not be paired, combined chain effects were not evaluated. The study did not directly address whether homeostatic proliferation of naive T cells might have biased the repertoire.

With respect to this clonotype: Its antigen specificity is not known. Qualities for individual bases were not recorded, and no much larger clone is one base off.

Cells with a CD4+CD8-CD45RO-CD45RA+ profile were isolated by FACS and defined as naive CD4+ T cells, and those with a CD8+CD4-CD45RA+CD27bright profile were defined as naive CD8+ T cells. The antibodies used for sorting targeted CD4 (RPA-T4), CD8 (SK1), CD27 (O323), CD45RA (HI100) and CD45RO (UCHL1). The data were produced on a 454 GS FLX Titanium. A previously published linear amplification protocol was used to construct TCR libraries from roughly 530 ng of total RNA. The Roche/454 Genome Sequencer with Titanium chemistry was used for sequencing. On the authors' methods: From 4 to 6 of the healthy donors, a total of about 84,000 rearranged TCR alpha transcripts were sequenced. Duplicate transcripts were removed, and unique TCR clonotypes were defined by the CDR3 junction according to IMGT nomenclature. In R 2.13.0, logistic regression modeled CD4 versus CD8 status on V and J genes, adjusting for donor effects, with Bonferroni correction for multiple testing. TCRdb trimmed the raw reads at Q25, called clones with MiXCR and kept productive beta chains. Identical CDR3 proteins give one entry, which carries the most common genes and DNA. The V and J calls were determined by TCRdb, not by the authors. This sample comprises approximately 200,000 distinct CDR3 sequences, 65% to 75% of them detected only once. Of the sample, roughly 2.4% falls within the top ten clones.

V is pruned by 1 base and J by 7 bases, leaving 1 base of the junction without a gene match. From the cysteine up to the phenylalanine, the CDR3 has a length of 13 residues. Only the CDR3 region is kept as DNA, spanning 39 bases read in frame from base 1. The chain joins TRBV12-3 or TRBV12-4 to TRBJ2-1, with TRBD1 matching 7 junction bases. This sequence originates from a pool of human donors in good health; the sample pools cells from several healthy donors. Sample: naive CD4+ and CD8+ T cells sorted from blood, pooled from several donors. This specimen's cell subset or site label, per the study, means: FACS-sorted naive CD4+ (CD45RO-CD45RA+) and naive CD8+ (CD45RA+CD27bright) T cells. The CDR3 protein: CASSLVTGNEQFF. The nucleotides are TGTGCCAGCAGTTTAGTGACAGGGAATGAGCAGTTCTTC.